This TCR beta chain stems from a study of identifying expanded T cells in peripheral blood. General observations from the study: About 1.2 clones differed between technical replicates, versus approximately 16 and 20 over time. Two-week clone count variance significantly increased as total template count grew.

To note about this clone: Its antigen is undetermined.

Generated by immunoSEQ multiplex PCR, the TCRdb table keeps only in-frame clones and is missing some. The sample records about 130,000 clones, 86% being singletons. With V trimmed by 0 bases and J by 8 bases, 5 bases remained unmatched. Germline V gene sequence: CDR1 LGHNA, CDR2 YNFKEQ. The CDR3 totals 15 residues. During the collection period, no donor immune events like infections were recorded. V is TRBV4-2 and J is TRBJ1-2, with 11 bases aligning to TRBD1. The source of this sequence is a person aged 18-70 years in good health. Sequences were obtained from blood. The CDR3 bases are TGTGCCAGCAGCCAAGAAGGGACAGGGGGTTACGGCTACACCTTC. It is translated as CASSQEGTGGYGYTF.